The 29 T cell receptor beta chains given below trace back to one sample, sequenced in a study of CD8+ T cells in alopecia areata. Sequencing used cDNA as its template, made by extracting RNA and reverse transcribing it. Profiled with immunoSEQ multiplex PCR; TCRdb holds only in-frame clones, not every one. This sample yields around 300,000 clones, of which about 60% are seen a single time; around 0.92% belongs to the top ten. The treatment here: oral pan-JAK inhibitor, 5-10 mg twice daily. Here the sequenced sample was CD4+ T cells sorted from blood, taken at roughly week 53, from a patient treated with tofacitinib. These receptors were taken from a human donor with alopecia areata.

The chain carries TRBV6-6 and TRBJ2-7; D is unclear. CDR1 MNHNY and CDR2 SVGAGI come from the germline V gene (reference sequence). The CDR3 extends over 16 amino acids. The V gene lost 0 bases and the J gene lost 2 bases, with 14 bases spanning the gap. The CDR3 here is CASSYSGQTPTYEQYF. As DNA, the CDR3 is TGTGCCAGCAGTTACTCAGGGCAGACTCCTACCTACGAGCAGTACTTC.

CDR3 DNA: TGTGCCTGGAGAGACACTAGCGGGAAACTCACAGATACGCAGTATTTT. This translates into CAWRDTSGKLTDTQYF. The gene calls are TRBV30 and TRBJ2-3; 10 bases map to TRBD2. Trimming cost V 3 bases and J 2 bases; bases outside gene matches: 8. Germline CDR1 is GTSNPN and CDR2 is SVGIG (reference sequence). This CDR3 is built from 16 residues.

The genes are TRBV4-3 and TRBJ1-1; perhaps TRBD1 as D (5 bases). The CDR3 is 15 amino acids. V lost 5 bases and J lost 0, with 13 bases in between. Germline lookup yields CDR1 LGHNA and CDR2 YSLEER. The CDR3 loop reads CASSLTDAMNTEAFF. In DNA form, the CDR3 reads TGCGCCAGCAGCTTGACAGACGCAATGAACACTGAAGCTTTCTTT.

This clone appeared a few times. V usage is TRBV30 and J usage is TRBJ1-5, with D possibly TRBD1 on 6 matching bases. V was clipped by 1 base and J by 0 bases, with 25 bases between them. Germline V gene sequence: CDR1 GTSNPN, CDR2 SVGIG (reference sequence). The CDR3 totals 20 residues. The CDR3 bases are TGTGCCTGGAGTGAACCATCACAGGGTTGGGAGGGCTATAGCAATCAGCCCCAGCATTTT. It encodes CAWSEPSQGWEGYSNQPQHF.

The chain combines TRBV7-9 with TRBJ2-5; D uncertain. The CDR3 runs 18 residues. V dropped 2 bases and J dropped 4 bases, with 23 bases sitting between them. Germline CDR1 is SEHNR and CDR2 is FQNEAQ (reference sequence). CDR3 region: CASSLTVSLVASGETQYF. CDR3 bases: TGTGCCAGCAGCTTAACGGTGTCGTTAGTGGCCAGTGGAGAGACCCAGTACTTC. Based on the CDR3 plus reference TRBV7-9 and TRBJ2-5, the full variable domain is DTGVSQNPRHKITKRGQNVTFRCDPISEHNRLYWYRQTLGQGPEFLTYFQNEAQLEKSRLLSDRFSAERPKGSFSTLEIQRTEQGDSAMYLCASSLTVSLVASGETQYFGPGTRLLVL.

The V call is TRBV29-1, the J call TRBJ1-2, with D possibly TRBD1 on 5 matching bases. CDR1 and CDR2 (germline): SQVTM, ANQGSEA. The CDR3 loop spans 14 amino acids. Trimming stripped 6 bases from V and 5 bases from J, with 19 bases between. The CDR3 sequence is CSVFGTPGRYGYTF. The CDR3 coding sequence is TGCAGCGTATTCGGGACCCCGGGCCGGTATGGCTACACCTTC. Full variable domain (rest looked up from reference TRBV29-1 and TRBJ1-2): SAVISQKPSRDICQRGTSLTIQCQVDSQVTMMFWYRQQPGQSLTLIATANQGSEATYESGFVIDKFPISRPNLTFSTLTVSNMSPEDSSIYLCSVFGTPGRYGYTFGSGTRLTVV.

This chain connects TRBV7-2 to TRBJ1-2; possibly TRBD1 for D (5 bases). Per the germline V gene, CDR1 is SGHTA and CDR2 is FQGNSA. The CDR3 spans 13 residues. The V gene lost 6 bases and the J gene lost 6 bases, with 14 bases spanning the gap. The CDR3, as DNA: TGTGCCAGCAGGAGGGACCTCCCTCATGGCTACACCTTC. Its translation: CASRRDLPHGYTF.

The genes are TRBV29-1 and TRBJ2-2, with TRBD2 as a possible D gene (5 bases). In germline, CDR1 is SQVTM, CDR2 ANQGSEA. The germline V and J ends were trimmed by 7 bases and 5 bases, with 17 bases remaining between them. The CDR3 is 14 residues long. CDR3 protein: CSGRGGSGTGELFF. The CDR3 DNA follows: TGCAGCGGCCGAGGAGGTTCTGGGACCGGGGAGCTGTTTTTT.

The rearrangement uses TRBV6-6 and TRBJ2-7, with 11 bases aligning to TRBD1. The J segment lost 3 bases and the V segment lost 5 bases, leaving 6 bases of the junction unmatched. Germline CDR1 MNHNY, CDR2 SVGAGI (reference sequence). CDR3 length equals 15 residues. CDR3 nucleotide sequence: TGTGCCAGCAGTCGAACCGGGACAGGGGGCTACGAGCAGTACTTC. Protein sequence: CASSRTGTGGYEQYF.

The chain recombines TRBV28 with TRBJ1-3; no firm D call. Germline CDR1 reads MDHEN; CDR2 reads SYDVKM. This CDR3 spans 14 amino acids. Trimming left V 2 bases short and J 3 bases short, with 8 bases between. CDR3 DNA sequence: TGTGCCAGCAGTTTACGGGGAGGTGGAAACACCATATATTTT. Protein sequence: CASSLRGGGNTIYF.

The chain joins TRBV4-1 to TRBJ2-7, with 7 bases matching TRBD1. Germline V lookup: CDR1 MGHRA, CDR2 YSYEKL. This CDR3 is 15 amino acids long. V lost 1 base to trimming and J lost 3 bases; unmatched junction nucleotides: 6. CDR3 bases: TGCGCCAGCAGCCAAGCGGGACAGCCTGTCTACGAGCAGTACTTC. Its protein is CASSQAGQPVYEQYF.

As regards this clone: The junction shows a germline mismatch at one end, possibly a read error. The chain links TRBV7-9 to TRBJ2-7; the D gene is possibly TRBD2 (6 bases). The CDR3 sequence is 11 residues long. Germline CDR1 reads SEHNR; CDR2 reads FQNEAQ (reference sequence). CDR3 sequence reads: CASSLSRGLNF. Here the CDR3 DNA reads TGTGCCAGCAGCTTATCCCGGGGACTTAACTTC.

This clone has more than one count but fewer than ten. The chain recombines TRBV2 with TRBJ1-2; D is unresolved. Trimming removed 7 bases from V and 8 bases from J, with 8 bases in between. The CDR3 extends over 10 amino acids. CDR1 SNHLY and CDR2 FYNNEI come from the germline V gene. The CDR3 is CASKRWGYTF. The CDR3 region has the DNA TGTGCCAGCAAACGTTGGGGCTACACCTTC.

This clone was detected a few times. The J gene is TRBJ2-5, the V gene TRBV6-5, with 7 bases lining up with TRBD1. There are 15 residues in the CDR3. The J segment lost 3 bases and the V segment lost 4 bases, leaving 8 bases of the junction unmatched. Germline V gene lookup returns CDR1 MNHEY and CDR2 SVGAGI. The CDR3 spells CASSSTDRWKETQYF. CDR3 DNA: TGTGCCAGCAGTTCTACGGACAGGTGGAAAGAGACCCAGTACTTC.

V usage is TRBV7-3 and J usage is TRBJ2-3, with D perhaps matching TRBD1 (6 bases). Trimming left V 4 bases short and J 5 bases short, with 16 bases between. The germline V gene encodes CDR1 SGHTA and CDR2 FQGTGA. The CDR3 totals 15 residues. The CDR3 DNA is TGTGCCAGCAGCTCGTCACAGGGTGATGGAGATACGCAGTATTTT. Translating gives CASSSSQGDGDTQYF.

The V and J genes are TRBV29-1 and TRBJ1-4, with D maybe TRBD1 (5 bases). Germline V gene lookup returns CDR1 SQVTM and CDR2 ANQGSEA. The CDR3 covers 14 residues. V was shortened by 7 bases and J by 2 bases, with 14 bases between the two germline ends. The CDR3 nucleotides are TGCAGCGGGGGGGACCTGCCGACTAATGAAAAACTGTTTTTT. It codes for CSGGDLPTNEKLFF.

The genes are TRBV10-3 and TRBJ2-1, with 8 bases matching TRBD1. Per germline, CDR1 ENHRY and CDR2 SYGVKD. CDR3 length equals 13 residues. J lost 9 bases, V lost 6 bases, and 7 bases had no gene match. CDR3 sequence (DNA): TGTGCCATCAGCATACCAGGGGGCTTTGAGCAGTTCTTC. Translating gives CAISIPGGFEQFF.

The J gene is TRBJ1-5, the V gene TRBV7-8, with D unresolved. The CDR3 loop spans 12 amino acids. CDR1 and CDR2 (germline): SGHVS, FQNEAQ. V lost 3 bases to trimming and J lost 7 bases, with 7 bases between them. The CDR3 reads CASSLLGQPQHF. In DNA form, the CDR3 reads TGTGCCAGCAGCTTGTTGGGGCAGCCCCAGCATTTT.

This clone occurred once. The CDR3 loop reads CASSQDGASGPSSYNEQFF. CDR3 bases: TGTGCCAGCAGCCAAGACGGGGCTAGCGGACCGAGCTCCTACAATGAGCAGTTCTTC. The J gene is TRBJ2-1, the V gene TRBV14, with 7 bases aligning to TRBD2. This CDR3 is built from 19 residues. CDR1 is SGHDN and CDR2 is FVKESK in the germline V gene. V trimming: 0 bases; J trimming: 0 bases; junction bases outside the gene matches: 11.

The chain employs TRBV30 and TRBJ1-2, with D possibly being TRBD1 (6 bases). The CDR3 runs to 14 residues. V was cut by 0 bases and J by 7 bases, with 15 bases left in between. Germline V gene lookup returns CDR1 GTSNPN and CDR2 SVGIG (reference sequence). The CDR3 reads CAWSVRGGYGGYTF. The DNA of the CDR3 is TGTGCCTGGAGTGTACGCGGGGGCTACGGTGGCTACACCTTC.

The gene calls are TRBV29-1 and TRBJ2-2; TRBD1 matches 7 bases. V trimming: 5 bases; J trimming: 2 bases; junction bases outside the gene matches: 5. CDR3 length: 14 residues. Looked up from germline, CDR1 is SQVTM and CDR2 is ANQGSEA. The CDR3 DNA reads TGCAGCGTTACAAGGGGGCTCAACACCGGGGAGCTGTTTTTT. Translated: CSVTRGLNTGELFF.

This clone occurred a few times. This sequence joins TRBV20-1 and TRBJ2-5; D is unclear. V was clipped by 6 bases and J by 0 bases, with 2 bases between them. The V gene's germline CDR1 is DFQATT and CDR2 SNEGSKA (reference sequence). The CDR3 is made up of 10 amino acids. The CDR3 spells CSAHQETQYF. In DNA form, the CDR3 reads TGCAGTGCCCACCAAGAGACCCAGTACTTC.

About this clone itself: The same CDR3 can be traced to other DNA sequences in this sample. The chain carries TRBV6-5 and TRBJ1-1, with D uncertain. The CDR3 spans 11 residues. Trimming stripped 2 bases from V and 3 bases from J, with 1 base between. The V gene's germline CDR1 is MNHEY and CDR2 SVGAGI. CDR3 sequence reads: CASSYHTEAFF. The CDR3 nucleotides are TGTGCCAGCAGTTACCACACTGAAGCTTTCTTT.

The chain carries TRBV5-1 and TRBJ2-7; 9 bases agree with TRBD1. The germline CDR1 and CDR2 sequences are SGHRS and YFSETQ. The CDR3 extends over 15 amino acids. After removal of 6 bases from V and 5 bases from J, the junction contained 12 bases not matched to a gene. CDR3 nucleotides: TGCGCCAGCAAAACGGGGACAGGGTACCTAGACGAGCAGTACTTC. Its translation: CASKTGTGYLDEQYF. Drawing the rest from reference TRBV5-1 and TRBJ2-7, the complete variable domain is KAGVTQTPRYLIKTRGQQVTLSCSPISGHRSVSWYQQTPGQGLQFLFEYFSETQRNKGNFPGRFSGRQFSNSRSEMNVSTLELGDSALYLCASKTGTGYLDEQYFGPGTRLTVT.

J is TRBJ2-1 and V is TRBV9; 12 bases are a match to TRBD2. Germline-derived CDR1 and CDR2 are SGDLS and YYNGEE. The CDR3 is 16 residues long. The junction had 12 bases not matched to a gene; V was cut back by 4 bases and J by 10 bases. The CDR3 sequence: CASSLDPSGGAREQFF. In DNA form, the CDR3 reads TGTGCCAGCAGCCTAGACCCTAGCGGGGGGGCGAGGGAGCAGTTCTTC.

CDR3 loop: CAWSLASGVETQYF. In nucleotides, the CDR3 is TGTGCCTGGAGTCTGGCTAGCGGGGTGGAGACCCAGTACTTC. This chain uses TRBV30 with TRBJ2-5, with TRBD2 identical over 9 bases. The V gene's germline CDR1 is GTSNPN and CDR2 SVGIG (reference sequence). The CDR3 totals 14 residues. The ends lost 2 bases at V and 5 bases at J; junction bases unmatched: 6.

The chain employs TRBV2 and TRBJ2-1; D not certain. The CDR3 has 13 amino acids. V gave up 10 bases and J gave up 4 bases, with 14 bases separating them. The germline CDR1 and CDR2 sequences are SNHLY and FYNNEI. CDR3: CATSRKLYNEQFF. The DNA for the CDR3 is TGTGCCACCTCCCGGAAACTTTACAATGAGCAGTTCTTC.

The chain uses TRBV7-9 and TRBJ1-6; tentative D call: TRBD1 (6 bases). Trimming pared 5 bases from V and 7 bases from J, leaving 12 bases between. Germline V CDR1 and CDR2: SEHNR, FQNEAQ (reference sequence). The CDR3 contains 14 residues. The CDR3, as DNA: TGTGCCAGCAGCACCTGGGGGCGGAATTCACCCCTCCACTTT. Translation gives CASSTWGRNSPLHF. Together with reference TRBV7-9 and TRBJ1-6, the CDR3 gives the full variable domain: DTGVSQNPRHKITKRGQNVTFRCDPISEHNRLYWYRQTLGQGPEFLTYFQNEAQLEKSRLLSDRFSAERPKGSFSTLEIQRTEQGDSAMYLCASSTWGRNSPLHFGNGTRLTVT.

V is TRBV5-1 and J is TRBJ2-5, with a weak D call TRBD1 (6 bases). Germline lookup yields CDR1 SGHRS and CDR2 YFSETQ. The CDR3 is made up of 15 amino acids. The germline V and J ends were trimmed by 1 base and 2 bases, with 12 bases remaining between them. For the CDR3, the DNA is TGCGCCAGCAGCTTGTCAGGGGTGGCACAAGAGACCCAGTACTTC. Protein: CASSLSGVAQETQYF.